Described below is a single TCR beta chain sequence and its context. This specimen comes from a study of CD8+ T cells in alopecia areata. On the study more broadly: In an open-label trial, patients got 5 to 10 mg tofacitinib twice daily.

From germline, CDR1 is MNHNS and CDR2 SASEGT. J was trimmed by 4 bases and V by 11 bases; bases with no gene match: 15. CDR3 length: 15 amino acids. Those with alopecia areata gave lesional scalp punch biopsies and peripheral blood. Once RNA had been extracted, it was reverse transcribed into cDNA to act as the sequencing template. Using immunoSEQ multiplex PCR, the repertoire was profiled, and TCRdb retains in-frame clones only, with some absent. The sample shows hundreds of thousands of clones, approximately 52% of them seen only once. The chain employs TRBV6-1 and TRBJ2-7, with 9 bases fitting TRBD2. Sequenced here: CD4+ T cells sorted from blood, sampled at week 0. The receptor comes from a human donor with alopecia areata. The CDR3 DNA reads as TGTGCCTACAGTCGTCTGCGGGAGGGCGTGTACGAGCAGTACTTC. It translates to CAYSRLREGVYEQYF.